Below, 13 T cell receptor beta chains from the same sample are listed, as sequenced in a study of blood T cell repertoires in COVID-19. Clones were sequenced by immunoSEQ multiplex PCR, and TCRdb holds only the in-frame ones, with some missing. This table holds roughly 110,000 clones, approximately 80% found once. Sequencing used peripheral blood. The receptors originated from a woman aged 55-70 years with acute or convalescent COVID-19.

This chain links TRBV5-1 with TRBJ1-6; no clear D. Germline CDR1 reads SGHRS; CDR2 reads YFSETQ. CDR3 size: 16 residues. The ends were cut back, 0 bases at V and 9 bases at J, with 16 bases in the middle. DNA of the CDR3: TGCGCCAGCAGCTTGGATGGGCCCGGGAGGCCTTCACCCCTCCACTTT. Amino acid sequence: CASSLDGPGRPSPLHF.

V usage is TRBV2 and J usage is TRBJ2-2; 9 nucleotides align to TRBD1. Germline CDR1 is SNHLY and CDR2 is FYNNEI. The CDR3 runs 15 residues. The junction had 7 bases not matched to a gene; V was cut back by 10 bases and J by 1 base. CDR3 DNA sequence: TGTGCCACCGGACTGGACAGGGGGAACACCGGGGAGCTGTTTTTT. Residues: CATGLDRGNTGELFF.

This chain links TRBV28 with TRBJ2-5; TRBD1 aligns across 8 bases. Germline CDR1 and CDR2: MDHEN and SYDVKM. Losses at the gene ends were 1 base for V and 5 bases for J; bases not matched to a gene: 9. CDR3 length: 16 amino acids. CDR3 in DNA: TGTGCCAGCAGTTTATACCGGCAGGGGGCGGTGGAGACCCAGTACTTC. This encodes CASSLYRQGAVETQYF.

The rearrangement links TRBV5-5 to TRBJ1-4, with a weak D call TRBD1 (5 bases). There are 14 residues in the CDR3. V was cut by 0 bases and J by 8 bases, with 11 bases left in between. CDR1 and CDR2 from the germline V gene are SGHKS and YYEKEE (reference sequence). CDR3 bases: TGTGCCAGCAGCTTGGTCCAGGGCGAGGAAAAACTGTTTTTT. It translates to CASSLVQGEEKLFF.

The rearrangement uses TRBV28 and TRBJ1-5; D possibly corresponds to TRBD1 (6 bases). Germline V CDR1 and CDR2: MDHEN, SYDVKM. The V end was cut by 6 bases, the J end by 1 base, with 13 bases between. This CDR3 has 15 amino acids. CDR3 residues: CASRSHQGSNQPQHF. The CDR3, as DNA: TGTGCCAGCAGGTCCCACCAGGGGAGCAATCAGCCCCAGCATTTT.

This chain joins TRBV7-9 and TRBJ1-2; D is undetermined. V gave up 5 bases and J gave up 6 bases, with 28 bases separating them. Germline loops: CDR1 SEHNR, CDR2 FQNEAQ (reference sequence). This CDR3 contains 18 residues. Here the CDR3 reads CASSPSPGSQGFADGYTF. CDR3 in DNA: TGTGCCAGCAGCCCCTCCCCAGGCTCCCAAGGCTTCGCTGATGGCTACACCTTC.

The V gene is TRBV6-5, the J gene TRBJ2-3; TRBD2 is a possible D gene (5 bases). The CDR3 extends over 13 amino acids. The germline gives CDR1 MNHEY, CDR2 SVGAGI. V was trimmed by 8 bases and J by 4 bases, leaving 13 bases between them. CDR3 bases: TGTGCCAGCCGCGAACCCGGGGCAGATACGCAGTATTTT. This translates into CASREPGADTQYF.

V gene TRBV5-4 combines with J gene TRBJ2-3, with D maybe TRBD2 (6 bases). Between the trimmed V and J ends, which lost 0 bases and 6 bases, there was a span of 23 bases. Germline loops: CDR1 SGHNT, CDR2 YYREEE (reference sequence). The CDR3 is made up of 18 amino acids. The CDR3 region is CASSLGVSGYPSRDTQYF. The CDR3, as DNA: TGTGCCAGCAGCTTGGGTGTTAGCGGATACCCTAGTCGGGATACGCAGTATTTT.

The chain employs TRBV5-6 and TRBJ1-2; 7 bases align to TRBD1. The V gene's germline CDR1 is SGHDT and CDR2 YYEEEE. Trimming at V came to 5 bases and at J to 2 bases, leaving 9 bases not matched to a gene. CDR3 length equals 15 residues. The CDR3 DNA reads as TGTGCCAGCAGTATGGGGACAGAGTTCAACTATGGCTACACCTTC. It specifies CASSMGTEFNYGYTF.

The CDR3, as DNA: TGTGCCAGCAGTTTTTCAGGCTATGAAAAACTGTTTTTT. Translation: CASSFSGYEKLFF. The chain joins TRBV27 to TRBJ1-4; unclear D gene. CDR1 and CDR2 (germline): MNHEY, SMNVEV (reference sequence). This CDR3 region has 13 residues. V was clipped by 3 bases and J by 6 bases, with 8 bases between them.

This chain uses TRBV5-1 with TRBJ2-3; TRBD2 is a possible D gene (6 bases). V lost 1 base and J lost 3, with 9 bases in between. CDR1 is SGHRS and CDR2 is YFSETQ in the germline V gene. The CDR3 extends over 14 amino acids. The CDR3 loop reads CASSLPLATDTQYF. CDR3 nucleotides: TGCGCCAGCAGCTTGCCCCTAGCGACAGATACGCAGTATTTT.

The V and J genes are TRBV19 and TRBJ2-3, with a tentative D call TRBD2 (5 bases). The CDR3 runs 16 residues. Germline CDR1 reads LNHDA; CDR2 reads SQIVND (reference sequence). The germline V and J ends were trimmed by 6 bases and 1 base, with 17 bases remaining between them. Here the CDR3 DNA reads TGTGCCAGTAGCCCTACCGGGAACCCGGGCACAGATACGCAGTATTTT. This encodes CASSPTGNPGTDTQYF.

This clone was detected ten times or more. The V call is TRBV28, the J call TRBJ1-2; D unresolved. This CDR3 region has 12 residues. V was shortened by 3 bases and J by 4 bases, with 6 bases between the two germline ends. Germline lookup yields CDR1 MDHEN and CDR2 SYDVKM. The CDR3 region is CASSLRLYGYTF. Here the CDR3 DNA reads TGTGCCAGCAGTTTGCGACTCTATGGCTACACCTTC.